The rows below give T cell receptor beta chains drawn from one sample of a study of shared clonotypes between healthy human individuals. Sequenced by immunoSEQ multiplex PCR; TCRdb stores in-frame clones only, minus some. The sample yields under 130,000 clones, roughly 70% seen once. Sequences were obtained from memory CD8+ T cells sorted from blood. These receptors were obtained from a woman aged 30 to 39 in good health. Each CDR3 is given with its conserved first and last residue.

TRBV7-9	CASSFVRRTSGNTIYF
TRBV19	CASSIDPEMNTEAFF
TRBV5-6	CASSPVTAGDEQFF
TRBV6-1	CASSDFRPNEQFF
TRBV2	CASRQANTEAFF
TRBV5-1	CASSLGGTGSGEQFF
TRBV9	CASSVGGTGITEAFF
TRBV28	CASSASNTEAFF
TRBV27	CASSLFASGTYEQYF
TRBV4-1	CASSQKFRADTEAFF
TRBV7-9	CASSLRQGNSEAFF
TRBV15	CATSRDPFLWVLAKNIQYF
TRBV4-1	CASSQERAYSGNTIYF
TRBV25-1	CASSELGSGSGTDTQYF
TRBV23-1	CAPGEGRTETGYNEKLFF
TRBV5-6	CASSSRGRYGYTF
TRBV11-2	CASSLSSSFGAQYF
TRBV10-3	CAISESEAQENYEQYF
TRBV5-1	CASSLDYSLYNEQFF
TRBV7-9	CASSSRQYYEQYF
TRBV15	CATSGGLAFEQYF
TRBV27	CASSPYSRGETQYF
TRBV4-2	CASSGRDAENTEAFF